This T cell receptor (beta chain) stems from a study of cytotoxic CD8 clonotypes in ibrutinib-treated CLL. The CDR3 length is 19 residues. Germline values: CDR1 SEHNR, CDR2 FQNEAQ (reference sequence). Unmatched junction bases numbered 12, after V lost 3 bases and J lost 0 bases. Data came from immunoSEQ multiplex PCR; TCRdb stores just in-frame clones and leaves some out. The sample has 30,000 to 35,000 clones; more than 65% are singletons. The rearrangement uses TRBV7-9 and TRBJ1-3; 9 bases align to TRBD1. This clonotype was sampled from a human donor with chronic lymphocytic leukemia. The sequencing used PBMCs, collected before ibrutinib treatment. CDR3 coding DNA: TGTGCCAGCAGCTTGGACAGGGGTTTGGTCGCGAGCTCTGGAAACACCATATATTTT. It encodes CASSLDRGLVASSGNTIYF.